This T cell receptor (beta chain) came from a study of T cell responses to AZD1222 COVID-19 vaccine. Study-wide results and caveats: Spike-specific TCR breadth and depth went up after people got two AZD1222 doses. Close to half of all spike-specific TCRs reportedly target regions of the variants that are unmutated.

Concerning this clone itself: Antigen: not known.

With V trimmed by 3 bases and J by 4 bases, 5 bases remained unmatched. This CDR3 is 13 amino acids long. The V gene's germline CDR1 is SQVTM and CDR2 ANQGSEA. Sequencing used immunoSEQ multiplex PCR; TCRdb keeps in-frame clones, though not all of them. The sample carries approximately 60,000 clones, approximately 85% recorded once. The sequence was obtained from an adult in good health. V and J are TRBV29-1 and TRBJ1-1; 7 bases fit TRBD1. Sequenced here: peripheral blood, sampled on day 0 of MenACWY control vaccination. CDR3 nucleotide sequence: TGCAGCGTTGATCGGACAGGAGGCACTGAAGCTTTCTTT. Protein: CSVDRTGGTEAFF.